The 20 T cell receptor beta chains given below trace back to one sample, sequenced in a study of blood T cells in healthy people across ages. The authors ran a second PCR of roughly 6 to 12 cycles using a sample-barcoded 5' primer and a J-beta primer mix. One entry per CDR3 protein, called by TCRdb with MiXCR from the 5' RACE reads. The sample shows about 730,000 distinct CDR3 sequences, more than 40% of them seen only once. Sequenced input: blood. These receptors were obtained from a woman aged 55-69 years in good health.

The chain couples TRBV12-3 or TRBV12-4 to TRBJ1-3, with D uncertain. This CDR3 is 15 amino acids long. The V end lost 3 bases, the J end lost 0 bases, and 9 bases lay between the germline ends. In DNA, the CDR3 is TGTGCCAGCAGTTTGCGCGGGGTCTCTGGAAACACCATATATTTT. It codes for CASSLRGVSGNTIYF.

The genes are TRBV28 and TRBJ2-1, with D perhaps matching TRBD1 (5 bases). CDR3 length: 15 residues. Germline CDR1 and CDR2: MDHEN and SYDVKM. Trimming removed 6 bases at V and 1 base at J, with 13 bases between. CDR3 nucleotides: TGTGCCAGCAGCCTCGTGGGGCCTTCCTACAATGAGCAGTTCTTC. This codes for CASSLVGPSYNEQFF.

The table lists this clonotype with a few counts. V is TRBV29-1 and J is TRBJ2-7; D is unclear. Germline V gene lookup returns CDR1 SQVTM and CDR2 ANQGSEA. CDR3 size: 13 residues. V was shortened by 1 base and J by 3 bases, with 10 bases between the two germline ends. The CDR3 DNA sequence: TGCAGCGTTGAAGTCAGGTCGCGCTACGAGCAGTACTTC. It codes for CSVEVRSRYEQYF.

The chain has TRBV20-1 and TRBJ2-7; D gene unclear. V was cut by 2 bases and J by 5 bases, with 7 bases left in between. Per germline, CDR1 DFQATT and CDR2 SNEGSKA (reference sequence). This CDR3 comprises 11 residues. In DNA, the CDR3 is TGCAGTGCTAGATCCTTAGACGAGCAGTACTTC. It specifies CSARSLDEQYF.

J is TRBJ2-5 and V is TRBV24-1; the D gene is possibly TRBD1 (6 bases). CDR3 length equals 15 residues. The germline V gene encodes CDR1 KGHDR and CDR2 SFDVKD. With 4 bases removed from V and 5 bases from J, the gap between germline ends came to 16 bases. As DNA, the CDR3 is TGTGCCACCAGTGACCCCGAGAGGGGGACGGAGACCCAGTACTTC. It translates to CATSDPERGTETQYF.

The chain has TRBV6-5 and TRBJ1-1, with D hard to call. Trimming took off 6 bases at V and 4 bases at J, with 12 bases between the two ends. Germline assignment: CDR1 MNHEY and CDR2 SVGAGI. CDR3 length: 13 residues. The CDR3 bases are TGTGCCAGCAGCCAAAGGACTCTCACTGAAGCTTTCTTT. Translation: CASSQRTLTEAFF.

This clonotype turned up a few times. The chain uses TRBV18 and TRBJ2-6, with D tentatively TRBD1 (5 bases). The CDR3 has 18 residues. Trimming took 0 bases from V and 0 from J, leaving 12 bases between them. The germline gives CDR1 KGHSH, CDR2 LQKENI. CDR3 in DNA: TGTGCCAGCTCACCACCGCAGGGAAAAAGCTCTGGGGCCAACGTCCTGACTTTC. Its translation: CASSPPQGKSSGANVLTF.

V is TRBV29-1 and J is TRBJ2-4, with D perhaps TRBD1 (6 bases). The last part of the DNA fits TRBJ2-7 better; the J call may be wrong. Germline lookup yields CDR1 SQVTM and CDR2 ANQGSEA. The CDR3 is 11 residues long. CDR3 sequence: CSALTGNEQYF. DNA of the CDR3: TGCAGCGCCCTAACAGGGAACGAGCAGTACTTC.

The chain has TRBV6-2 or TRBV6-3 and TRBJ2-5; D possibly uses TRBD1 or TRBD2 (5 bases each). The better agreement between TRBJ2-7 and the DNA end casts doubt on the J call. The CDR3 sequence is 13 residues long. CDR1 is MNHEY, CDR2 SVGEGT, per germline. CDR3 in amino acids: CASSYGDGYEQYF. DNA of the CDR3: TGTGCCAGCAGTTACGGGGACGGGTACGAGCAGTACTTC.

The chain combines TRBV29-1 with TRBJ2-3; TRBD2 agrees at 8 bases. This CDR3 is built from 14 residues. The germline CDR1 and CDR2 sequences are SQVTM and ANQGSEA. V was pared by 7 bases and J by 3 bases, with 9 bases of the junction left unmatched. CDR3 loop: CSGDKSGSTDTQYF. In DNA form, the CDR3 reads TGCAGCGGAGACAAAAGCGGGAGTACAGATACGCAGTATTTT.

This chain uses TRBV7-2 with TRBJ2-3; 12 nucleotides align to TRBD1. J gave up 4 bases and V 5 bases, and 7 bases lay outside the gene matches. The CDR3 consists of 16 residues. Looked up from germline, CDR1 is SGHTA and CDR2 is FQGNSA. The CDR3 DNA reads as TGTGCCAGCAGCCCGGTAGGGACAGGGGGCGCAGATACGCAGTATTTT. Translated: CASSPVGTGGADTQYF.

This clonotype appeared once. A single base separates this from a much larger clone, so it may be a read error. The chain joins TRBV29-1 to TRBJ2-5; TRBD1 agrees at 9 bases. The germline V gene has CDR1 SQVTM and CDR2 ANQGSEA. The CDR3 runs 15 residues. The CDR3 spells CSVEKRDRVVESQYF. In DNA form, the CDR3 reads TGCAGCGTAGAAAAGCGGGACAGGGTCGTGGAGAGCCAGTACTTC.

The gene calls are TRBV2 and TRBJ2-7; TRBD1 or TRBD2 may be the D gene (5 bases each). Germline V gene lookup returns CDR1 SNHLY and CDR2 FYNNEI. The CDR3 loop spans 14 amino acids. The V end lost 6 bases, the J end lost 2 bases, and 14 bases lay between the germline ends. The CDR3 DNA reads as TGTGCCAGCAGCTCAGGGACCCAGCCCTACGAGCAGTACTTC. Protein sequence: CASSSGTQPYEQYF.

Remarks on this clonotype: Compared with germline, one end of the junction differs, possibly owing to a read error. J is TRBJ1-2 and V is TRBV12-3 or TRBV12-4; no clear D gene. The length of the CDR3 is 14 residues. CDR3 in DNA: TGTGCCAGCAGTCTAAATTCCGATAACTGTGGCTACACCTTC. It encodes CASSLNSDNCGYTF.

CDR3 protein: CASSQGDIANSPLHF. Here the CDR3 DNA reads TGTGCCAGCAGCCAAGGGGACATCGCTAATTCACCCCTCCACTTT. This chain connects TRBV3-1 to TRBJ1-6; D may be TRBD1 (6 bases). The CDR3 runs 15 residues. Trimming removed 1 base from V and 6 bases from J, with 10 bases in between. Germline assignment: CDR1 LGHDT and CDR2 YNNKEL (reference sequence).

The chain has TRBV30 and TRBJ1-2; 11 bases are a match to TRBD1. The CDR3 is 14 residues long. Per germline, CDR1 GTSNPN and CDR2 SVGIG (reference sequence). Unmatched junction bases numbered 6, after V lost 4 bases and J lost 5 bases. CDR3 sequence: CAWTRTGGVYGYTF. The CDR3 DNA sequence: TGTGCCTGGACCCGGACAGGGGGCGTTTATGGCTACACCTTC.

This clonotype has a handful of counts. A read error is possible here, since a much larger clone lies one base away. This sequence joins TRBV4-3 and TRBJ2-1; D is perhaps TRBD1 (6 bases). CDR3 length: 16 amino acids. V was shortened by 0 bases and J by 6 bases, with 15 bases between the two germline ends. Germline V lookup: CDR1 LGHNA, CDR2 YSLEER. The CDR3 sequence is CASSQDAAGATNEQFF. The CDR3 nucleotides are TGCGCCAGCAGCCAAGACGCGGCAGGGGCAACCAATGAGCAGTTCTTC.

This chain joins TRBV27 and TRBJ2-1; 13 bases match TRBD2. The CDR3 is made up of 17 amino acids. Looked up from germline, CDR1 is MNHEY and CDR2 is SMNVEV (reference sequence). V lost 7 bases, J lost 5 bases, and 11 bases stayed unmatched. The chain's CDR3 is CASKLEWTSGSHNEQFF. The CDR3 region has the DNA TGTGCCAGCAAATTAGAATGGACTAGCGGGAGTCACAATGAGCAGTTCTTC.

The chain employs TRBV5-6 and TRBJ2-7, with D uncertain. The CDR3 runs 14 residues. Germline CDR1 reads SGHDT; CDR2 reads YYEEEE. V was trimmed by 4 bases and J by 3 bases, leaving 14 bases between them. CDR3: CASSLRTPGYEQYF. The DNA of the CDR3 is TGTGCCAGCAGCCTGAGGACCCCGGGCTACGAGCAGTACTTC.

This clonotype was seen only a few times. This chain joins TRBV27 and TRBJ1-2, with D possibly TRBD1 on 6 matching bases. The CDR3 length is 12 residues. Germline-derived CDR1 and CDR2 are MNHEY and SMNVEV (reference sequence). The germline V and J ends were trimmed by 5 bases and 8 bases, with 12 bases remaining between them. CDR3 amino acids: CASSPGTRGYTF. The CDR3 DNA reads TGTGCCAGCAGTCCCGGGACAAGAGGCTACACCTTC.